The 3 T cell receptor beta chains below were found in one sample sequenced in a study of PD-L1 blockade in urothelial cancer. Measured with immunoSEQ multiplex PCR; TCRdb has only the in-frame clones, and not every one. The sample has about 130,000 clones; about 84% are singletons. Time point reported: peripheral blood 6 weeks after treatment start. The input for sequencing was PBMCs, taken around atezolizumab (anti-PD-L1) treatment. These receptor sequences come from a man in his fifties with urothelial cancer.

The DNA for the CDR3 is TGTGCCAGCAGCTTACTGTGGTCAGGCACAGATACGCAGTATTTT. This gives the protein CASSLLWSGTDTQYF. V is TRBV7-2 and J is TRBJ2-3; no clear D. Germline V gives CDR1 SGHTA, CDR2 FQGNSA. Trimming took off 2 bases at V and 1 base at J, with 10 bases between the two ends. This CDR3 has 15 amino acids.

The rearrangement uses TRBV27 and TRBJ1-5; 7 nucleotides match TRBD1. This CDR3 comprises 15 residues. The V and J ends lost 5 bases and 2 bases, in that order; junction bases with no gene match: 6. Germline loops: CDR1 MNHEY, CDR2 SMNVEV (reference sequence). CDR3 in DNA: TGTGCCAGCAGTCCCAGCACAGGGGGCAATCAGCCCCAGCATTTT. The encoded protein is CASSPSTGGNQPQHF.

DNA for the CDR3: TGCGCCAGCAGCTTGGGTATAGCGGGCCTACTCTCCTACGAGCAGTACTTC. Protein sequence: CASSLGIAGLLSYEQYF. The V call is TRBV5-1, the J call TRBJ2-7, with 7 bases fitting TRBD2. This CDR3 region has 17 residues. V lost 0 bases and J lost 0; bases outside the gene matches: 9. Germline assignment: CDR1 SGHRS and CDR2 YFSETQ.